The 20 T cell receptor beta chains given below trace back to one sample, sequenced in a study of OX40 agonist ivuxolimab in advanced cancers. Profiled with immunoSEQ multiplex PCR; TCRdb holds only in-frame clones, not every one. The sample holds fewer than 95,000 clones, 85% to 95% seen once. Sequences were derived from CD4+ or CD8+ T cells sorted from blood, sampled in a trial of the OX40 agonist ivuxolimab. The receptors originated from an adult with an advanced solid tumor such as melanoma, head and neck, liver or kidney cancer.

The V call is TRBV28, the J call TRBJ2-2; possibly TRBD2 for D (7 bases). The ends were cut back, 11 bases at V and 4 bases at J, with 20 bases in the middle. There are 15 residues in the CDR3. Germline CDR1 is MDHEN and CDR2 is SYDVKM. In DNA, the CDR3 is TGTGCCGCCGAAGGAGGGGGGGAGGGCACCGGGGAGCTGTTTTTT. Its protein is CAAEGGGEGTGELFF. The entire variable domain, with the rest obtained from reference TRBV28 and TRBJ2-2, is as follows: DVKVTQSSRYLVKRTGEKVFLECVQDMDHENMFWYRQDPGLGLRLIYFSYDVKMKEKGDIPEGYSVSREKKERFSLILESASTNQTSMYLCAAEGGGEGTGELFFGEGSRLTVL.

The rearrangement joins TRBV10-3 to TRBJ1-4; tentative D call: TRBD1 (6 bases). There are 13 residues in the CDR3. Per germline, CDR1 ENHRY and CDR2 SYGVKD. V lost 10 bases to trimming and J lost 8 bases, with 17 bases between them. For the CDR3, the DNA is TGTGCCACCGCCACAGGGCTTCGGGAAAAACTGTTTTTT. Its translation is CATATGLREKLFF.

CDR3 residues: CASSPLNGDTEAFF. DNA of the CDR3: TGTGCCAGCAGCCCCCTCAACGGGGACACTGAAGCTTTCTTT. V and J are TRBV7-9 and TRBJ1-1; no clear D. The CDR3 covers 14 residues. Germline CDR1 SEHNR, CDR2 FQNEAQ (reference sequence). Between the trimmed V and J ends, which lost 5 bases and 3 bases, there was a span of 13 bases.

The CDR3 DNA reads TGTGCCAGCTCATTCCGGGAAGGAGGAGCAGATACGCAGTATTTT. Its translation is CASSFREGGADTQYF. V and J are TRBV18 and TRBJ2-3; D might be TRBD2 (5 bases). The CDR3 runs 15 residues. Germline V lookup: CDR1 KGHSH, CDR2 LQKENI. Trimming took off 5 bases at V and 4 bases at J, with 16 bases between the two ends.

V and J are TRBV6-5 and TRBJ2-1; 12 bases line up with TRBD2. With 2 bases clipped from V and 6 bases from J, the junction kept 2 bases outside the gene matches. Germline CDR1 is MNHEY and CDR2 is SVGAGI. The CDR3 runs to 15 residues. CDR3 in amino acids: CASSYRTSGINEQFF. CDR3 nucleotides: TGTGCCAGCAGTTACCGGACTAGCGGGATCAATGAGCAGTTCTTC.

The count of this clone is one. The gene calls are TRBV28 and TRBJ1-1; 7 bases are a match to TRBD1. Germline lookup yields CDR1 MDHEN and CDR2 SYDVKM. V was pared by 7 bases and J by 1 base, with 9 bases of the junction left unmatched. The CDR3 sequence is 15 residues long. The CDR3 bases are TGTGCCAGCATAGTGGCAGGGGGATGGAACACTGAAGCTTTCTTT. This encodes CASIVAGGWNTEAFF.

The chain recombines TRBV5-8 with TRBJ1-2, with 8 bases that match TRBD1. The CDR3 is 15 amino acids. Trimming took 1 base from V and 4 from J; bases not matched to a gene: 6. Germline CDR1 reads SGHTS; CDR2 reads YDEGEE. CDR3 region: CASSLSSDRGYGYTF. The CDR3 nucleotides are TGTGCCAGCAGCTTGTCTTCCGACAGGGGCTATGGCTACACCTTC.

This chain connects TRBV28 to TRBJ2-7; D is possibly TRBD2 (7 bases). V lost 3 bases and J 3 bases, leaving 12 bases between the germline ends. CDR1 is MDHEN and CDR2 is SYDVKM in the germline V gene. The CDR3 is made up of 14 amino acids. The CDR3 spells CASSLGGGGYEQYF. The CDR3 nucleotides are TGTGCCAGCAGTTTGGGCGGGGGCGGCTACGAGCAGTACTTC.

The chain couples TRBV6-5 to TRBJ2-7; D remains unclear. This CDR3 has 13 amino acids. Germline values: CDR1 MNHEY, CDR2 SVGAGI. V lost 7 bases, J lost 3 bases, and 13 bases lay in between. The CDR3 region is CASTPTDGYEQYF. CDR3 nucleotide sequence: TGTGCCAGCACCCCAACCGACGGCTACGAGCAGTACTTC.

The chain carries TRBV18 and TRBJ1-1; tentative D call: TRBD1 (6 bases). Per the germline V gene, CDR1 is KGHSH and CDR2 is LQKENI. This CDR3 contains 15 residues. Trimming took 4 bases from V and 5 from J, leaving 17 bases between them. CDR3 coding DNA: TGTGCCAGCTCACTACCCCCAGGGGACCCAACTGAAGCTTTCTTT. It encodes CASSLPPGDPTEAFF.

The rearrangement links TRBV5-6 to TRBJ2-1; 9 positions agree with TRBD1. CDR1 and CDR2 (germline): SGHDT, YYEEEE. The CDR3 has 12 residues. Trimming cost V 3 bases and J 14 bases; bases outside gene matches: 6. CDR3 protein: CASSYVGQGKFF. CDR3 DNA sequence: TGTGCCAGCAGCTACGTCGGACAGGGGAAGTTCTTC.

V is TRBV6-5 and J is TRBJ2-2; TRBD2 matches 11 bases. Germline V gene lookup returns CDR1 MNHEY and CDR2 SVGAGI. The CDR3 consists of 16 residues. With V trimmed by 4 bases and J by 1 base, 2 bases remained unmatched. CDR3 DNA sequence: TGTGCCAGCAGTTGGGGACTAGCGGTGAACACCGGGGAGCTGTTTTTT. This codes for CASSWGLAVNTGELFF.

The CDR3 reads CASSYSDTQYF. CDR3 DNA sequence: TGTGCCAGCAGTTACTCAGATACGCAGTATTTT. The rearrangement uses TRBV7-2 and TRBJ2-3; D remains ambiguous. Trimming took off 6 bases at V and 4 bases at J, with 5 bases between the two ends. Germline V lookup: CDR1 SGHTA, CDR2 FQGNSA. The CDR3 extends over 11 amino acids.

The V call is TRBV11-3, the J call TRBJ2-2, with D possibly being TRBD2 (5 bases). From germline, CDR1 is SGHNT and CDR2 YENEEA. The CDR3 consists of 16 residues. Deletions cut 6 bases from V and 5 bases from J, with 19 bases between. This chain's CDR3 is CASSHPPAPGTGELFF. The CDR3 nucleotides are TGTGCCAGCAGTCATCCTCCGGCGCCGGGGACCGGGGAGCTGTTTTTT.

The CDR3 protein is CASSLELRYEQYF. CDR3 sequence (DNA): TGTGCCAGCAGCTTGGAGTTAAGGTACGAGCAGTACTTC. The V and J genes are TRBV5-5 and TRBJ2-7, with D uncertain. CDR3 length: 13 amino acids. Germline lookup yields CDR1 SGHKS and CDR2 YYEKEE (reference sequence). The V gene lost 0 bases and the J gene lost 4 bases, with 8 bases spanning the gap. The full variable domain, with the rest looked up from reference TRBV5-5 and TRBJ2-7, is DAGVTQSPTHLIKTRGQQVTLRCSPISGHKSVSWYQQVLGQGPQFIFQYYEKEERGRGNFPDRFSARQFPNYSSELNVNALLLGDSALYLCASSLELRYEQYFGPGTRLTVT.

The gene calls are TRBV28 and TRBJ2-3; D is undetermined. The CDR3 is made up of 12 amino acids. The V and J ends lost 5 bases and 7 bases respectively, with 10 bases between them. CDR1 MDHEN and CDR2 SYDVKM come from the germline V gene. CDR3 region: CASSTALYTQYF. In DNA, the CDR3 is TGTGCCAGCAGTACCGCCCTATATACGCAGTATTTT.

The J gene is TRBJ2-3, the V gene TRBV25-1; 11 bases align to TRBD2. V gave up 4 bases and J gave up 5 bases; unmatched junction bases: 8. CDR3 length: 16 amino acids. Germline V gives CDR1 MGHDK, CDR2 SYGVNS. The DNA for the CDR3 is TGTGCCAGCAGTGGAAGGCTAGCGGGGGGTGGAGATACGCAGTATTTT. Residues: CASSGRLAGGGDTQYF. The full variable domain, rest sourced from reference TRBV25-1 and TRBJ2-3, is EADIYQTPRYLVIGTGKKITLECSQTMGHDKMYWYQQDPGMELHLIHYSYGVNSTEKGDLSSESTVSRIRTEHFPLTLESARPSHTSQYLCASSGRLAGGGDTQYFGPGTRLTVL.

J is TRBJ1-2 and V is TRBV29-1; D is undetermined. V lost 7 bases and J lost 8, with 11 bases in between. The germline V gene has CDR1 SQVTM and CDR2 ANQGSEA. The CDR3 extends over 10 amino acids. In DNA form, the CDR3 reads TGCAGCGGGCCGAAACAGGGCTACACCTTC. Amino acid sequence: CSGPKQGYTF.

A single count supports this clone. The chain employs TRBV9 and TRBJ2-1, with unresolved D. In germline, CDR1 is SGDLS, CDR2 YYNGEE. With 2 bases removed from V and 6 bases from J, the gap between germline ends came to 12 bases. The CDR3 sequence is 14 residues long. CDR3 DNA sequence: TGTGCCAGCAGCGTGCTCACTGAGGCCAATGAGCAGTTCTTC. Its translation: CASSVLTEANEQFF.

The chain joins TRBV10-3 to TRBJ2-7, with TRBD2 identical over 9 bases. Germline-derived CDR1 and CDR2 are ENHRY and SYGVKD. The V and J ends lost 1 base and 0 bases, in that order; junction bases with no gene match: 4. The CDR3 runs to 16 residues. CDR3 bases: TGTGCCATCAGTGAGTGGGCTAGCGGGACCTCCTACGAGCAGTACTTC. It specifies CAISEWASGTSYEQYF.